This passage covers 28 T cell receptor beta chains from one sample sequenced in a study of T cell responses to AZD1222 COVID-19 vaccine. Clones were sequenced by immunoSEQ multiplex PCR, and TCRdb holds only the in-frame ones, with some missing. This table holds approximately 120,000 clones, around nine tenths found once. This sample comprised peripheral blood, obtained on day 0 of AZD1222 vaccination. The receptors derive from an adult in good health.

The V gene is TRBV5-4, the J gene TRBJ1-1; TRBD1 agrees at 7 bases. The germline CDR1 and CDR2 sequences are SGHNT and YYREEE (reference sequence). After removal of 4 bases from V and 1 base from J, the junction contained 7 bases not matched to a gene. This CDR3 spans 15 amino acids. CDR3 sequence reads: CASSPQGSQNTEAFF. The CDR3 bases are TGTGCCAGCAGCCCACAGGGGAGTCAGAACACTGAAGCTTTCTTT.

The chain couples TRBV7-9 to TRBJ2-2; 14 nucleotides match TRBD2. CDR1 is SEHNR and CDR2 is FQNEAQ in the germline V gene (reference sequence). Losses at the gene ends were 5 bases for V and 7 bases for J; bases not matched to a gene: 15. This CDR3 region has 19 residues. The CDR3 DNA sequence: TGTGCCAGCAGCGGGGCGACTAGCGGGGGGGCCCCGCGGATCGGGGAGCTGTTTTTT. Amino acids: CASSGATSGGAPRIGELFF. Full variable domain (outside the CDR3, taken from reference TRBV7-9 and TRBJ2-2): DTGVSQNPRHKITKRGQNVTFRCDPISEHNRLYWYRQTLGQGPEFLTYFQNEAQLEKSRLLSDRFSAERPKGSFSTLEIQRTEQGDSAMYLCASSGATSGGAPRIGELFFGEGSRLTVL.

The chain carries TRBV27 and TRBJ1-1; 9 bases map to TRBD1. Germline CDR1 reads MNHEY; CDR2 reads SMNVEV (reference sequence). V gave up 5 bases and J gave up 0 bases; unmatched junction bases: 4. This CDR3 is built from 15 residues. The CDR3 nucleotides are TGTGCCAGCAGTGGACAGGGGACATTGAACACTGAAGCTTTCTTT. This sequence encodes CASSGQGTLNTEAFF.

This clone came up once. This rearrangement joins TRBV5-6 to TRBJ2-4; no definite D call. The germline gives CDR1 SGHDT, CDR2 YYEEEE. This CDR3 contains 14 residues. Trimming left V 1 base short and J 1 base short, with 6 bases between. CDR3 loop: CASSLSLAKNIQYF. The DNA of the CDR3 is TGTGCCAGCAGCTTGTCCTTGGCCAAAAACATTCAGTACTTC.

V is TRBV10-3 and J is TRBJ1-2; 10 positions match TRBD1. J lost 3 bases, V lost 6 bases, and 4 bases had no gene match. Germline CDR1 reads ENHRY; CDR2 reads SYGVKD. The CDR3 has 14 amino acids. CDR3 amino acids: CAISGTGEDYGYTF. In DNA form, the CDR3 reads TGTGCCATCAGCGGGACAGGGGAAGACTATGGCTACACCTTC.

V is TRBV7-3 and J is TRBJ2-2; 10 bases map to TRBD2. From germline, CDR1 is SGHTA and CDR2 FQGTGA. The length of the CDR3 is 16 residues. Trimming at V came to 5 bases and at J to 2 bases, leaving 5 bases not matched to a gene. CDR3 protein: CASSPILAGNTGELFF. The DNA for the CDR3 is TGTGCCAGCAGCCCCATACTAGCGGGAAACACCGGGGAGCTGTTTTTT.

The chain has TRBV3-1 (or the pseudogene TRBV3-2) and TRBJ1-1, with D uncertain. Germline V gene lookup returns CDR1 LGHDT and CDR2 YNNKEL (reference sequence). This CDR3 spans 12 amino acids. V shed 4 bases and J shed 5 bases, with 8 bases lying between them. Written as DNA, the CDR3 is TGTGCCAGCAGCCCCAGGCCTACTGAAGCTTTCTTT. Translation: CASSPRPTEAFF.

The chain couples TRBV19 to TRBJ2-3; possible D gene TRBD1, 5 bases. V was pared by 3 bases and J by 6 bases, with 19 bases between. Germline CDR1 LNHDA, CDR2 SQIVND (reference sequence). The CDR3 loop spans 16 amino acids. The CDR3 reads CASSITGVPGADTQYF. In DNA form, the CDR3 reads TGTGCCAGTAGTATCACAGGAGTTCCCGGTGCTGATACGCAGTATTTT.

The rearrangement links TRBV5-1 to TRBJ2-5, with 11 nucleotides matching TRBD1. Per germline, CDR1 SGHRS and CDR2 YFSETQ. Trimming took 7 bases from V and 2 from J; bases not matched to a gene: 4. The CDR3 has 14 amino acids. The CDR3 loop is CASHRDRGQETQYF. The CDR3 DNA follows: TGCGCCAGCCACCGGGACAGGGGGCAAGAGACCCAGTACTTC.

The J gene is TRBJ1-6, the V gene TRBV9, with D hard to call. This CDR3 has 15 residues. V was shortened by 4 bases and J by 7 bases, with 15 bases between the two germline ends. Germline CDR1 and CDR2: SGDLS and YYNGEE. The CDR3 reads CASSPEAGINSPLHF. The CDR3 DNA follows: TGTGCCAGCAGCCCGGAGGCAGGCATAAATTCACCCCTCCACTTT.

V gene TRBV20-1 combines with J gene TRBJ1-6; 9 bases fit TRBD1. This CDR3 comprises 13 residues. V shed 3 bases and J 10 bases; nucleotides not matched to a gene: 4. Germline V gene sequence: CDR1 DFQATT, CDR2 SNEGSKA (reference sequence). This CDR3 reads CSASRQGVSPLHF. The CDR3 nucleotides read TGCAGTGCTAGTAGACAGGGGGTATCACCCCTCCACTTT.

V is TRBV7-2 and J is TRBJ2-5; TRBD2 aligns across 10 bases. The CDR3 runs 15 residues. J was trimmed by 4 bases and V by 3 bases; bases with no gene match: 5. CDR1 SGHTA and CDR2 FQGNSA come from the germline V gene. This CDR3 reads CASSLSGGAGETQYF. CDR3 bases: TGTGCCAGCAGCTTGAGCGGGGGGGCCGGAGAGACCCAGTACTTC.

The chain recombines TRBV30 with TRBJ1-6; 8 bases fit TRBD1. Germline values: CDR1 GTSNPN, CDR2 SVGIG (reference sequence). V shed 5 bases and J 5 bases; nucleotides not matched to a gene: 2. This CDR3 spans 13 amino acids. As DNA, the CDR3 is TGTGCCTGGCAGGGGGCTAATAATTCACCCCTCCACTTT. Amino acids: CAWQGANNSPLHF.

The V gene is TRBV4-1, the J gene TRBJ1-4; D is uncertain. V was shortened by 0 bases and J by 4 bases, with 15 bases between the two germline ends. The V gene's germline CDR1 is MGHRA and CDR2 YSYEKL. The length of the CDR3 is 17 residues. As DNA, the CDR3 is TGCGCCAGCAGCCAAGAATCCGGTCGGATTAATAATGAAAAACTGTTTTTT. It is translated as CASSQESGRINNEKLFF.

The J gene is TRBJ1-1, the V gene TRBV7-9; no reliable D call. V shed 4 bases and J shed 0 bases, with 6 bases lying between them. This CDR3 spans 13 amino acids. Germline values: CDR1 SEHNR, CDR2 FQNEAQ (reference sequence). The CDR3: CASSSGVNTEAFF. DNA for the CDR3: TGTGCCAGCAGCTCTGGGGTGAACACTGAAGCTTTCTTT.

This clone was observed a few times. V gene TRBV7-2 combines with J gene TRBJ2-2, with D unclear. V lost 7 bases to trimming and J lost 7 bases, with 22 bases between them. Germline V CDR1 and CDR2: SGHTA, FQGNSA. The CDR3 is 16 amino acids. The CDR3: CASTPVPPQRGGELFF. DNA of the CDR3: TGTGCCAGCACCCCCGTCCCACCACAGCGTGGCGGGGAGCTGTTTTTT.

V is TRBV29-1 and J is TRBJ2-7, with 8 nucleotides matching TRBD2. The length of the CDR3 is 15 residues. V shed 0 bases and J 9 bases; nucleotides not matched to a gene: 13. Looked up from germline, CDR1 is SQVTM and CDR2 is ANQGSEA. CDR3 DNA sequence: TGCAGCGTTGAAGATCGGAAGCGGGGGCCCTATTTGCAGTACTTC. This encodes CSVEDRKRGPYLQYF.

The V and J genes are TRBV2 and TRBJ1-2; TRBD1 is a possible D gene (5 bases). Trimming stripped 3 bases from V and 4 bases from J, with 12 bases between. Germline lookup yields CDR1 SNHLY and CDR2 FYNNEI. The CDR3 extends over 14 amino acids. The CDR3 loop is CASSESGNGYGYTF. DNA for the CDR3: TGTGCCAGCAGTGAGTCAGGGAATGGCTATGGCTACACCTTC.

The chain uses TRBV29-1 and TRBJ2-3; 13 bases map to TRBD2. The germline V gene has CDR1 SQVTM and CDR2 ANQGSEA. CDR3 length equals 14 residues. After removal of 6 bases from V and 4 bases from J, the junction contained 4 bases not matched to a gene. The CDR3 DNA reads as TGCAGCGTCGGACTAGCGGGAGTTTCAGATACGCAGTATTTT. Its translation: CSVGLAGVSDTQYF.

The chain has TRBV29-1 and TRBJ2-2, with D unclear. Germline CDR1 reads SQVTM; CDR2 reads ANQGSEA. Trimming stripped 8 bases from V and 4 bases from J, with 14 bases between. The CDR3 runs 13 residues. In DNA form, the CDR3 reads TGCAGCACCCGGGCCACGGGCACCGGGGAGCTGTTTTTT. Residues: CSTRATGTGELFF.

With respect to this clone: Different DNA sequences within this sample yield the same CDR3. V is TRBV5-6 and J is TRBJ1-1, with D hard to call. The germline CDR1 and CDR2 sequences are SGHDT and YYEEEE. The CDR3 is 15 residues long. V was clipped by 2 bases and J by 3 bases, with 14 bases between them. CDR3 in amino acids: CASSFTGPGDTEAFF. The CDR3 coding sequence is TGTGCCAGCAGCTTTACCGGGCCCGGGGACACTGAAGCTTTCTTT.

This chain joins TRBV4-3 and TRBJ1-5; D might be TRBD1 (6 bases). In germline, CDR1 is LGHNA, CDR2 YSLEER. The CDR3 consists of 15 residues. V lost 3 bases to trimming and J lost 5 bases, with 14 bases between them. The CDR3 loop reads CASSHERGGHQPQHF. In DNA form, the CDR3 reads TGCGCCAGCAGCCACGAAAGAGGGGGGCATCAGCCCCAGCATTTT.

This clone was observed a handful of times. V is TRBV18 and J is TRBJ2-7, with D possibly being TRBD2 (5 bases). The ends were cut back, 3 bases at V and 5 bases at J, with 14 bases in the middle. The CDR3 sequence is 14 residues long. The germline gives CDR1 KGHSH, CDR2 LQKENI. CDR3 sequence reads: CASSPPGTPDEQYV. The DNA for the CDR3 is TGTGCCAGCTCACCTCCGGGAACTCCGGACGAGCAGTACGTC.

This chain connects TRBV6-5 to TRBJ1-5, with 10 bases matching TRBD1. This CDR3 is 15 amino acids long. With 6 bases clipped from V and 2 bases from J, the junction kept 4 bases outside the gene matches. In germline, CDR1 is MNHEY, CDR2 SVGAGI. The CDR3 region is CASRTGTGGNQPQHF. CDR3 sequence (DNA): TGTGCCAGCAGGACCGGGACAGGGGGCAATCAGCCCCAGCATTTT.

The chain carries TRBV18 and TRBJ2-1, with 12 nucleotides matching TRBD2. The CDR3 runs to 16 residues. After removal of 1 base from V and 4 bases from J, the junction contained 2 bases not matched to a gene. In germline, CDR1 is KGHSH, CDR2 LQKENI. The CDR3 is CASSPRTSGTYNEQFF. The CDR3 bases are TGTGCCAGCTCACCACGGACTAGCGGGACGTACAATGAGCAGTTCTTC.

This chain joins TRBV5-1 and TRBJ1-1, with a weak D call TRBD1 (5 bases). The CDR3 contains 15 residues. Trimming pared 0 bases from V and 2 bases from J, leaving 11 bases between. The germline CDR1 and CDR2 sequences are SGHRS and YFSETQ. The CDR3 region is CASSLGPTENTEAFF. Written as DNA, the CDR3 is TGCGCCAGCAGCTTGGGGCCGACAGAAAACACTGAAGCTTTCTTT.

The chain recombines TRBV7-9 with TRBJ1-1, with a weak D call TRBD1 (5 bases). Per the germline V gene, CDR1 is SEHNR and CDR2 is FQNEAQ (reference sequence). Trimming shortened V by 3 bases and J by 1 base, and 15 bases separated the two germline ends. The CDR3 is 16 amino acids. The CDR3 bases are TGTGCCAGCAGCTTGTTTGTTGGGACGGGGAACACTGAAGCTTTCTTT. It yields the protein CASSLFVGTGNTEAFF.

The chain carries TRBV5-6 and TRBJ2-1; unclear D gene. The V gene's germline CDR1 is SGHDT and CDR2 YYEEEE. CDR3 length: 12 residues. V dropped 2 bases and J dropped 8 bases, with 8 bases sitting between them. The CDR3: CASSLGRYEQFF. The CDR3 nucleotides are TGTGCCAGCAGCTTAGGTCGGTATGAGCAGTTCTTC.